One sample yielded the 21 T cell receptor beta chains listed below, sequenced in a study of blood T cell repertoires in COVID-19. Method: immunoSEQ multiplex PCR; TCRdb's copy keeps in-frame clones and lacks some. The sample contains about 170,000 clones, about 85% of which appear only once. The sequenced sample consisted of peripheral blood. All receptors come from a man between 60 and 75 years old who had recovered from COVID-19.

Concerning this clone: Other DNA sequences from this sample encode an identical CDR3 as well. The rearrangement uses TRBV5-4 and TRBJ1-2; 8 bases align to TRBD1. The V gene's germline CDR1 is SGHNT and CDR2 YYREEE (reference sequence). The trim removed 4 bases at V and 8 bases at J, leaving 7 bases unmatched. The CDR3 is 13 residues long. DNA for the CDR3: TGTGCCAGCAGCATCGGACAGGGTTACGGCTACACCTTC. Amino acids: CASSIGQGYGYTF. The full variable domain, rest sourced from reference TRBV5-4 and TRBJ1-2, is ETGVTQSPTHLIKTRGQQVTLRCSSQSGHNTVSWYQQALGQGPQFIFQYYREEENGRGNFPPRFSGLQFPNYSSELNVNALELDDSALYLCASSIGQGYGYTFGSGTRLTVV.

The CDR3 reads CASSPLGGSNNEQFF. The CDR3 bases are TGTGCCAGCAGTCCCCTGGGGGGTTCCAACAATGAGCAGTTCTTC. The rearrangement joins TRBV6-5 to TRBJ2-1; a weak D match, TRBD2 (6 bases). The CDR3 is 15 amino acids. The V end was cut by 5 bases, the J end by 5 bases, with 16 bases between. From germline, CDR1 is MNHEY and CDR2 SVGAGI.

The chain links TRBV6-6 to TRBJ1-5, with D perhaps TRBD1 (5 bases). CDR1 is MNHNY and CDR2 is SVGAGI in the germline V gene (reference sequence). The CDR3 sequence is 12 residues long. V lost 7 bases and J lost 7, with 11 bases in between. CDR3: CASKQWGQPQHF. CDR3 sequence (DNA): TGTGCCAGCAAACAATGGGGCCAGCCCCAGCATTTT.

The V gene is TRBV7-3, the J gene TRBJ2-7; 9 bases match TRBD1. This CDR3 comprises 14 residues. With 5 bases clipped from V and 2 bases from J, the junction kept 4 bases outside the gene matches. CDR1 SGHTA and CDR2 FQGTGA come from the germline V gene. CDR3 region: CASSPRQGAYEQYF. The CDR3 DNA reads as TGTGCCAGCAGCCCGCGACAGGGGGCCTACGAGCAGTACTTC.

V gene TRBV5-1 combines with J gene TRBJ1-5; perhaps TRBD1 as D (6 bases). The CDR3 is made up of 15 amino acids. Per the germline V gene, CDR1 is SGHRS and CDR2 is YFSETQ. Trimming removed 0 bases at V and 3 bases at J, with 10 bases between. CDR3 loop: CASSLVTGLNQPQHF. The CDR3 DNA sequence: TGCGCCAGCAGCTTGGTTACAGGGCTCAATCAGCCCCAGCATTTT. The full variable domain, completed using reference TRBV5-1 and TRBJ1-5, is KAGVTQTPRYLIKTRGQQVTLSCSPISGHRSVSWYQQTPGQGLQFLFEYFSETQRNKGNFPGRFSGRQFSNSRSEMNVSTLELGDSALYLCASSLVTGLNQPQHFGDGTRLSIL.

The chain combines TRBV5-1 with TRBJ1-1; possibly TRBD1 for D (6 bases). The V end was cut by 7 bases, the J end by 2 bases, with 18 bases between. Germline V lookup: CDR1 SGHRS, CDR2 YFSETQ. The CDR3 consists of 15 residues. CDR3 protein: CASARGGAGNTEAFF. Written as DNA, the CDR3 is TGCGCCAGCGCCCGTGGGGGGGCGGGTAACACTGAAGCTTTCTTT.

This clone was seen more than once but under ten times. This chain links TRBV2 with TRBJ1-5; TRBD1 agrees at 7 bases. Looked up from germline, CDR1 is SNHLY and CDR2 is FYNNEI. The CDR3 spans 14 residues. The V gene end was trimmed by 7 bases and the J gene end by 4 bases; junction bases not matched to a gene: 7. CDR3 DNA: TGTGCCAGCAAGAGAGAACAGGGGAATCAGCCCCAGCATTTT. Encoded protein: CASKREQGNQPQHF.

This clone came up a few times. The V call is TRBV7-3, the J call TRBJ2-1, with D unresolved. CDR1 and CDR2 from the germline V gene are SGHTA and FQGTGA. V lost 0 bases and J lost 4, with 10 bases in between. The CDR3 consists of 15 residues. The CDR3 here is CASSLTFTEYNEQFF. As DNA, the CDR3 is TGTGCCAGCAGCTTAACTTTTACAGAGTACAATGAGCAGTTCTTC.

The J gene is TRBJ2-7, the V gene TRBV19, with D possibly TRBD2 on 5 matching bases. CDR1 is LNHDA, CDR2 SQIVND, per germline (reference sequence). V dropped 8 bases and J dropped 0 bases, with 17 bases sitting between them. There are 15 residues in the CDR3. The CDR3 region has the DNA TGTGCCAGTTTGCGAGGGTCCACCCCCTCCTACGAGCAGTACTTC. Protein: CASLRGSTPSYEQYF.

This chain links TRBV9 with TRBJ2-1; 7 nucleotides match TRBD1. The ends lost 4 bases at V and 1 base at J; junction bases unmatched: 5. The CDR3 spans 15 residues. In germline, CDR1 is SGDLS, CDR2 YYNGEE. CDR3 loop: CASSNRQGSYNEQFF. DNA of the CDR3: TGTGCCAGCAGCAACCGACAGGGTTCCTACAATGAGCAGTTCTTC.

The chain links TRBV12-3 or TRBV12-4 to TRBJ1-1; D may be TRBD1 (6 bases). Trimming removed 7 bases at V and 1 base at J, with 10 bases between. The CDR3 is made up of 13 amino acids. The CDR3 loop is CASMDRENTEAFF. CDR3 nucleotides: TGTGCCAGCATGGACAGAGAGAACACTGAAGCTTTCTTT.

Written as DNA, the CDR3 is TGTGCCAGCAGTTCGAGGACTAGCGGGGGGGCAGATGAGCAGTTCTTC. Protein product: CASSSRTSGGADEQFF. The chain combines TRBV7-3 with TRBJ2-1, with TRBD2 matching 15 bases. Germline CDR1 is SGHTA and CDR2 is FQGTGA. This CDR3 spans 16 amino acids. The J segment lost 8 bases and the V segment lost 6 bases, leaving 8 bases of the junction unmatched.

This chain connects TRBV15 to TRBJ2-2; tentatively, D is TRBD2 (6 bases). This CDR3 region has 16 residues. Germline V gene sequence: CDR1 LNHNV, CDR2 YYDKDF (reference sequence). Trimming pared 0 bases from V and 6 bases from J, leaving 14 bases between. The CDR3, as DNA: TGTGCCACCAGCAGAGAGGGGACTGTGGGGTCCGGGGAGCTGTTTTTT. The encoded protein is CATSREGTVGSGELFF. The entire variable domain, with the rest obtained from reference TRBV15 and TRBJ2-2, is as follows: DAMVIQNPRYQVTQFGKPVTLSCSQTLNHNVMYWYQQKSSQAPKLLFHYYDKDFNNEADTPDNFQSRRPNTSFCFLDIRSPGLGDTAMYLCATSREGTVGSGELFFGEGSRLTVL.

The chain uses TRBV19 and TRBJ1-2, with TRBD1 as a possible D gene (5 bases). The V and J ends lost 3 bases and 3 bases respectively, with 32 bases between them. The CDR3 has 21 residues. Germline assignment: CDR1 LNHDA and CDR2 SQIVND (reference sequence). CDR3: CASSIVGVSGLRLFRDYGYTF. Here the CDR3 DNA reads TGTGCCAGTAGTATCGTAGGGGTCTCGGGTTTGCGTCTTTTTCGCGACTATGGCTACACCTTC.

The chain joins TRBV11-3 to TRBJ2-1; maybe TRBD2 (6 bases). V was clipped by 1 base and J by 9 bases, with 19 bases between them. The CDR3 is 16 residues long. CDR1 and CDR2 (germline): SGHNT, YENEEA. The CDR3, as DNA: TGTGCCAGCAGCTTAGGGAACGGGGGTGGAGGGGTTGAGCAGTTCTTC. Its protein is CASSLGNGGGGVEQFF. Full variable domain (rest looked up from reference TRBV11-3 and TRBJ2-1): EAGVVQSPRYKIIEKKQPVAFWCNPISGHNTLYWYLQNLGQGPELLIRYENEEAVDDSQLPKDRFSAERLKGVDSTLKIQPAELGDSAVYLCASSLGNGGGGVEQFFGPGTRLTVL.

This chain links TRBV19 with TRBJ2-7; 9 nucleotides match TRBD2. J lost 3 bases, V lost 3 bases, and 3 bases had no gene match. The CDR3 is made up of 14 amino acids. Germline CDR1 reads LNHDA; CDR2 reads SQIVND (reference sequence). CDR3 protein: CASSMSSGVYEQYF. CDR3 sequence (DNA): TGTGCCAGTAGTATGTCTAGCGGGGTCTACGAGCAGTACTTC.

The V gene is TRBV4-1, the J gene TRBJ1-1; D ambiguous. The CDR3 contains 13 residues. Germline values: CDR1 MGHRA, CDR2 YSYEKL. The germline V and J ends were trimmed by 4 bases and 1 base, with 7 bases remaining between them. CDR3 sequence: CASSLIQNTEAFF. The CDR3 region has the DNA TGCGCCAGCAGCCTCATACAGAACACTGAAGCTTTCTTT.

J is TRBJ2-4 and V is TRBV20-1; perhaps TRBD2 as D (6 bases). Trimming left V 3 bases short and J 1 base short, with 13 bases between. The CDR3 totals 15 residues. The germline CDR1 and CDR2 sequences are DFQATT and SNEGSKA (reference sequence). CDR3 protein: CSASRGGVAKNIQYF. CDR3 in DNA: TGCAGTGCTAGTAGGGGCGGGGTGGCCAAAAACATTCAGTACTTC.

This sequence joins TRBV30 and TRBJ2-3, with 13 bases lining up with TRBD2. The CDR3 extends over 17 amino acids. Germline CDR1 is GTSNPN and CDR2 is SVGIG (reference sequence). V shed 5 bases and J 1 base; nucleotides not matched to a gene: 9. The CDR3 region is CAWGPGLAGTRTDTQYF. CDR3 coding DNA: TGTGCCTGGGGACCGGGACTAGCGGGAACCCGCACAGATACGCAGTATTTT.

V gene TRBV5-6 combines with J gene TRBJ2-3; 9 nucleotides line up with TRBD1. The CDR3 is made up of 15 amino acids. Germline CDR1 SGHDT, CDR2 YYEEEE. The junction had 5 bases not matched to a gene; V was cut back by 5 bases and J by 1 base. The CDR3 is CASSPGQGRTDTQYF. In DNA form, the CDR3 reads TGTGCCAGCAGTCCGGGACAGGGACGCACAGATACGCAGTATTTT.

This clone appeared a single time. The V and J genes are TRBV4-3 and TRBJ2-4; 7 bases line up with TRBD1. Germline V CDR1 and CDR2: LGHNA, YSLEER. The CDR3 is made up of 15 amino acids. V gave up 0 bases and J gave up 8 bases; unmatched junction bases: 7. CDR3 protein: CASSQEPSGGDIQYF. CDR3 sequence (DNA): TGCGCCAGCAGCCAAGAACCCTCAGGGGGAGACATTCAGTACTTC.